This TCR beta chain was sequenced during a study of tumor-infiltrating lymphocytes in primary liver carcinoma. This clonotype was seen a few times. Its specificity is not known. Overall study results and limits: Representation across all five tumor regions was limited to only about 7-24% of top clones.

The researchers produced TCR beta cDNA from approximately 550 ng total RNA with a constant-region primer. Researchers made the TCR beta libraries by running three nested multiplex PCR rounds with slightly modified ARM-PCR. TCRdb reprocessed the multiplex PCR reads via MiXCR and lists one record per CDR3 protein. The profile shows about 29,000 distinct CDR3 sequences, over 60% of them singletons. The source material, about 17-31 mg of unsorted bulk tissue, was used to co-extract RNA and DNA. Each individual tumor supplied samples from five separate regions. The TCR originated in a man aged 40-49 years with primary liver carcinoma and hepatitis B virus infection. Sequencing was done on a sample of liver tumor tissue from sampling region 5. Subset given: tumor region T5, tumor centre.

In DNA form, the CDR3 reads TGTGCCAGTAGGCGGGACGGCCTTCAGCCCCAGCATTTT. Its translation is CASRRDGLQPQHF. V is TRBV19 and J is TRBJ1-5; tentative D call: TRBD1 (5 bases). CDR1 and CDR2 from the germline V gene are LNHDA and SQIVND (reference sequence). The CDR3 sequence is 13 residues long. Trimming stripped 6 bases from V and 6 bases from J, with 12 bases between.